The clone carrying this T cell receptor beta chain turned up a few times. V was cut by 0 bases and J by 2 bases, with 6 bases left in between. CDR1 is MNHEY and CDR2 is SVGEGT in the germline V gene. This CDR3 region has 14 residues. The data originate from a study of blood T cell repertoires in COVID-19. Whole-study context: Researchers got acute and convalescent COVID-19 samples from the United States, Italy and Spain. PBMCs, B-cell-depleted T cells, or T cells were the source of the cDNA or gDNA that made up the material.

Sequenced by immunoSEQ multiplex PCR; TCRdb stores in-frame clones only, minus some. The sample consists of more than 95,000 clones, approximately 91% of them appearing once. Sequencing was done on a sample of peripheral blood. V is TRBV6-2 or TRBV6-3 and J is TRBJ2-3, with D unclear. This clonotype was obtained from a human donor in a cohort sampled during active COVID-19. Here the CDR3 DNA reads TGTGCCAGCAGTTACTCGGAGACCACAGATACGCAGTATTTT. It encodes CASSYSETTDTQYF.